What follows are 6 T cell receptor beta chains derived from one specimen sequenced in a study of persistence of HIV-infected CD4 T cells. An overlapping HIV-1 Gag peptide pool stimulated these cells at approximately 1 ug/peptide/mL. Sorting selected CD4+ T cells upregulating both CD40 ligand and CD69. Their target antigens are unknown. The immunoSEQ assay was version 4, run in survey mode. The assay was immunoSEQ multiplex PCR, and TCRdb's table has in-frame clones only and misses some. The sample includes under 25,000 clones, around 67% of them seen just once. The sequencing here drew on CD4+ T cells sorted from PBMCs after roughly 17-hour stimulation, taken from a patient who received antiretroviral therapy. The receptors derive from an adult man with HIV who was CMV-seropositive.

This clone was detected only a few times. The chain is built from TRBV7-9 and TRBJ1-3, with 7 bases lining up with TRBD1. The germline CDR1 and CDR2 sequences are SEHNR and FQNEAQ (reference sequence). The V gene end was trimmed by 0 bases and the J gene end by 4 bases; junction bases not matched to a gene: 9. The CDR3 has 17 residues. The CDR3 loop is CASSLATIQGNGNTIYF. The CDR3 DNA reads TGTGCCAGCAGCTTAGCCACAATACAGGGGAACGGAAACACCATATATTTT.

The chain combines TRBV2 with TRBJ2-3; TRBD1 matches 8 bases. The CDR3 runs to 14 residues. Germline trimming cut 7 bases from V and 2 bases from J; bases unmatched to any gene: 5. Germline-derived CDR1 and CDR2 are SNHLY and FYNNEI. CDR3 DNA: TGTGCCAGCACCTTGGGACAGGTCACAGATACGCAGTATTTT. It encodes CASTLGQVTDTQYF.

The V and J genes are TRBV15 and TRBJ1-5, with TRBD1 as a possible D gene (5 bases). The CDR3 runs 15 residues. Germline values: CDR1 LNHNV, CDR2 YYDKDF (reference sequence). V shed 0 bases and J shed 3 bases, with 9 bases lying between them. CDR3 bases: TGTGCCACCAGCAGAGAAGCAGGGACCAATCAGCCCCAGCATTTT. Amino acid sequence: CATSREAGTNQPQHF. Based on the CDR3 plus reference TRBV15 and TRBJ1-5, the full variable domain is DAMVIQNPRYQVTQFGKPVTLSCSQTLNHNVMYWYQQKSSQAPKLLFHYYDKDFNNEADTPDNFQSRRPNTSFCFLDIRSPGLGDTAMYLCATSREAGTNQPQHFGDGTRLSIL.

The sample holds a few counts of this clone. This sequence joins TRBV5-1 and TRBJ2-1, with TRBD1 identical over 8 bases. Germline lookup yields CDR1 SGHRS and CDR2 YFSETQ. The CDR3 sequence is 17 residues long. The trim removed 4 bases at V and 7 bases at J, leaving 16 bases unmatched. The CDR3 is CASSTQQGGGRGNEQFF. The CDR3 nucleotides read TGCGCCAGCAGCACCCAACAGGGGGGAGGACGCGGGAATGAGCAGTTCTTC.

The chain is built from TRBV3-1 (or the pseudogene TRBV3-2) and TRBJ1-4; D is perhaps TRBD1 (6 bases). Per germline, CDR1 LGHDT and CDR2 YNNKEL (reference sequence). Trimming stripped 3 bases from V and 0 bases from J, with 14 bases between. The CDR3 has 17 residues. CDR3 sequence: CASSHRAGVSTNEKLFF. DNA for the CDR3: TGTGCCAGCAGCCATAGGGCAGGGGTATCAACTAATGAAAAACTGTTTTTT.

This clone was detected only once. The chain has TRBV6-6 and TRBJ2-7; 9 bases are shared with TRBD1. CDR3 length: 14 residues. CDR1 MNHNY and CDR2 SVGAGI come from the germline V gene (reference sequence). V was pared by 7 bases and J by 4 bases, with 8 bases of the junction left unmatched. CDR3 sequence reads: CASTPDRGVYEQYF. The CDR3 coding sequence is TGTGCCAGCACCCCTGACAGGGGGGTGTACGAGCAGTACTTC.